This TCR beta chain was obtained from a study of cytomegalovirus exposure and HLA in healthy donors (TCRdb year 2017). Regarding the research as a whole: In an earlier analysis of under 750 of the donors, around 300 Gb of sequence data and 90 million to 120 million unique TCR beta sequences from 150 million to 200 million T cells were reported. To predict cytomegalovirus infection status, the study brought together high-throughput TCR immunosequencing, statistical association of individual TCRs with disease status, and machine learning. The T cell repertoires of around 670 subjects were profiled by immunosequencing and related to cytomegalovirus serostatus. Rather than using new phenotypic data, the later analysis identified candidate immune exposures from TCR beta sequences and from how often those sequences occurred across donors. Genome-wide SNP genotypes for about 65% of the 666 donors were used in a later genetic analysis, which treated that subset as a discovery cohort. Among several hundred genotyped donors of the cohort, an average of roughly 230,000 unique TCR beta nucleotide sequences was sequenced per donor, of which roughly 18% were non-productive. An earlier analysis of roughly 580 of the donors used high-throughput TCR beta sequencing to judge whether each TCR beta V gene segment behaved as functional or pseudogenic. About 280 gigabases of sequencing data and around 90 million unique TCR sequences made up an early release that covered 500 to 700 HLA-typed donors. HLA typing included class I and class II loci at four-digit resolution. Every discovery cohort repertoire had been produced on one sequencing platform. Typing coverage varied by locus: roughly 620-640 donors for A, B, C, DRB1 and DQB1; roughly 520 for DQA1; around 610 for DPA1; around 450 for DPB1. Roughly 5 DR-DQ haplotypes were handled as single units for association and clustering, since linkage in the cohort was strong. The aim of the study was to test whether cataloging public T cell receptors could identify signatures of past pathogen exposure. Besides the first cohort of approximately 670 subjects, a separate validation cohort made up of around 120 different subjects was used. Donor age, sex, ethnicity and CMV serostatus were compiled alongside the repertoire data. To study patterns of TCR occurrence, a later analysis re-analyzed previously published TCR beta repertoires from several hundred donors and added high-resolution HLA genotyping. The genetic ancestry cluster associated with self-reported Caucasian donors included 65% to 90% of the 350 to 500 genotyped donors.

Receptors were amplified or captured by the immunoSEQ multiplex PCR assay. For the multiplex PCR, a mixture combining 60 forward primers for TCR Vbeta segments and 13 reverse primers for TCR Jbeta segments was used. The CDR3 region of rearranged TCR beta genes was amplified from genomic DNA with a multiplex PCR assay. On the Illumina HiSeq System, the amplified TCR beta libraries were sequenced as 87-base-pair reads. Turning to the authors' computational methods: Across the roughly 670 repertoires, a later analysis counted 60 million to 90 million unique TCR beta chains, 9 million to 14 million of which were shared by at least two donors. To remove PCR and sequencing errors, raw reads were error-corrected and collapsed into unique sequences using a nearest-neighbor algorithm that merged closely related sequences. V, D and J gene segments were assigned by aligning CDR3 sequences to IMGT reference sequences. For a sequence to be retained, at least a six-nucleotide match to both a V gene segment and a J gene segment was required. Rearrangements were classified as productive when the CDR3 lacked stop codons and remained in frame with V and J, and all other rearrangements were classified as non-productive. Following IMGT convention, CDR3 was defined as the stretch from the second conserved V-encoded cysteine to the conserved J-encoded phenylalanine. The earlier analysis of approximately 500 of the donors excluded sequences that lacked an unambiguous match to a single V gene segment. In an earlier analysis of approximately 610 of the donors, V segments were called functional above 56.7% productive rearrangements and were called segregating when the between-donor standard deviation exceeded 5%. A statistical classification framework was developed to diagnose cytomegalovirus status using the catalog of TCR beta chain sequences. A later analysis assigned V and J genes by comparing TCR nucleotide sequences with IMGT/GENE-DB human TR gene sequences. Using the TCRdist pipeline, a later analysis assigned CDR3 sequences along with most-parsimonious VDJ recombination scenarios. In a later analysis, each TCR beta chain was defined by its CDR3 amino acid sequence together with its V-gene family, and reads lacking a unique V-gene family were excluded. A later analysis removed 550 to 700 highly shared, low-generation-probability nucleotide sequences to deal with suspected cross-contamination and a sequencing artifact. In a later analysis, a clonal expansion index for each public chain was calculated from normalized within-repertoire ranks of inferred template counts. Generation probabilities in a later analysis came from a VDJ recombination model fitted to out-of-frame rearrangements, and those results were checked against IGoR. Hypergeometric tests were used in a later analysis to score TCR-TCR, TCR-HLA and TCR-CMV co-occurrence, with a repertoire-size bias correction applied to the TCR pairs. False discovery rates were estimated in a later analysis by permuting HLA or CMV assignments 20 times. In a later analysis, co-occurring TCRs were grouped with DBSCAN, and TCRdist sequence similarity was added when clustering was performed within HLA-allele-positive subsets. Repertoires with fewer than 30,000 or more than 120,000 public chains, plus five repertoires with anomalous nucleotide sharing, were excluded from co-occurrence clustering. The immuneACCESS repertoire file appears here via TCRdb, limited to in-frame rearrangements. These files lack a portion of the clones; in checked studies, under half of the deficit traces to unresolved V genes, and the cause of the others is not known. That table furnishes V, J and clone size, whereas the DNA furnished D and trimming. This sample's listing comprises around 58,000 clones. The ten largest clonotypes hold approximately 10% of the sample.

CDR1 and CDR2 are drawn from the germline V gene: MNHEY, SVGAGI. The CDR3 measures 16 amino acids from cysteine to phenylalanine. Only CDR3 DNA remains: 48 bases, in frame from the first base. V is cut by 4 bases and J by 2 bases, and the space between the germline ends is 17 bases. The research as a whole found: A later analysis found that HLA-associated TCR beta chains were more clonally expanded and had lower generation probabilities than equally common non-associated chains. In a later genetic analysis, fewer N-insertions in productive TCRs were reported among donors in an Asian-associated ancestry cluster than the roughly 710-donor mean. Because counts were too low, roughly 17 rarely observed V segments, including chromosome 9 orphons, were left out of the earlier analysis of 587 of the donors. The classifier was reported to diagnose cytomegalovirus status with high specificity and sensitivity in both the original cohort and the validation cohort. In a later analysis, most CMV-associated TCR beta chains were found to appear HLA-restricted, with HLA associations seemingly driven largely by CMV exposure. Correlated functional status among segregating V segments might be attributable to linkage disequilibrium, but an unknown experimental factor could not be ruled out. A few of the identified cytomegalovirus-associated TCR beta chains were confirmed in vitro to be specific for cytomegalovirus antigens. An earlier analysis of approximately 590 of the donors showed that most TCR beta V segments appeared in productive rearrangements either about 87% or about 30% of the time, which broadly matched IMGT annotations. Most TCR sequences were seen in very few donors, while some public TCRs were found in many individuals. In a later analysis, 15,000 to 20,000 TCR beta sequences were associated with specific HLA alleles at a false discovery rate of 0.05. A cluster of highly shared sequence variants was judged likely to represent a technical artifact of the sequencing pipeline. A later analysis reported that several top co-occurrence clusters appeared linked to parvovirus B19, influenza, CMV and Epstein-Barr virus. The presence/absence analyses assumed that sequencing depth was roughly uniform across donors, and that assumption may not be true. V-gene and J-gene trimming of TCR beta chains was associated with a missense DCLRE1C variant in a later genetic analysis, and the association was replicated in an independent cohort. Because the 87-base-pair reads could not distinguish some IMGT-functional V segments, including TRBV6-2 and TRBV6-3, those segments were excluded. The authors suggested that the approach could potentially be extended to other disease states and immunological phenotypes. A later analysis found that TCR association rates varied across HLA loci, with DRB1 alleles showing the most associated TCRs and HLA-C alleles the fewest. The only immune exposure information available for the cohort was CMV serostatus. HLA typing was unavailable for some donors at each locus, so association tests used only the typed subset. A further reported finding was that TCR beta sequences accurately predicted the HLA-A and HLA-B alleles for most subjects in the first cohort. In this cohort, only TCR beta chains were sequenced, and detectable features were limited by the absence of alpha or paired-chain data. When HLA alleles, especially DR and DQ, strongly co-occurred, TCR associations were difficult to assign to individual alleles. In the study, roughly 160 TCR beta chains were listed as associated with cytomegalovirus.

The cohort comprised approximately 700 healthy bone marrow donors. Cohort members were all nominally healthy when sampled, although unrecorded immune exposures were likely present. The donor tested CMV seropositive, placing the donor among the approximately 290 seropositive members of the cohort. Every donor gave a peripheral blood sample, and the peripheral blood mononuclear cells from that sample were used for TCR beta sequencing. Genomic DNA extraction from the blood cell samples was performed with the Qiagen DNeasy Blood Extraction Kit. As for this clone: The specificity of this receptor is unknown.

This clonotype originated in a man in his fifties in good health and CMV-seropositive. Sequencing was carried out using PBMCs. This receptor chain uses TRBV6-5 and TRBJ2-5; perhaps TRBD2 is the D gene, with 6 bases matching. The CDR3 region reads CASSFRRLDRQETQYF. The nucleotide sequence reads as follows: TGTGCCAGCAGTTTCCGTCGACTAGACAGACAAGAGACCCAGTACTTC.